These 5 T cell receptor beta chains were sequenced from one sample in a study of spatial heterogeneity in lung cancer. No antigen has been assigned to these receptors. Study observations and caveats: For expanded intratumoral alpha and beta TCRs, counts tracked tumor mutation counts.

TCRdb reanalysed the 5' RACE reads using MiXCR and keeps one entry per CDR3 protein. Here the sample spans some 7,000 distinct CDR3 sequences, 11% to 15% being singletons. Time point denoted: sample taken at primary tumor resection. The source material was lung tumor tissue, sampled at surgery. Every receptor here comes from a female donor with early-stage non-small cell lung cancer.

This clonotype was observed a handful of times. CDR3 loop: CASSPDRDTQYF. DNA for the CDR3: TGTGCCAGCTCACCCGACCGGGATACGCAGTATTTT. The chain links TRBV18 to TRBJ2-3; unclear D gene. In germline, CDR1 is KGHSH, CDR2 LQKENI. This CDR3 comprises 12 residues. The V end lost 3 bases, the J end lost 6 bases, and 7 bases lay between the germline ends.

This clonotype was observed at least ten times. V gene TRBV20-1 combines with J gene TRBJ1-2; TRBD1 matches 7 bases. The V gene's germline CDR1 is DFQATT and CDR2 SNEGSKA (reference sequence). V was pared by 6 bases and J by 5 bases, with 12 bases of the junction left unmatched. The CDR3 has 14 amino acids. The CDR3 bases are TGCAGTGCCCCGACAGGGACCCACTTTTATGGCTACACCTTC. Translation gives CSAPTGTHFYGYTF.

This clonotype is judged medium-sized. This rearrangement joins TRBV20-1 to TRBJ2-5, with 8 bases identical to TRBD2. The junction had 5 bases not matched to a gene; V was cut back by 1 base and J by 4 bases. This CDR3 contains 14 residues. The germline CDR1 and CDR2 sequences are DFQATT and SNEGSKA (reference sequence). The CDR3 region has the DNA TGCAGTGCTAGAGTGCGGGGGGCAGGAGAGACCCAGTACTTC. Its translation: CSARVRGAGETQYF.

In this sample, this clonotype turned up many times. The chain uses TRBV6-6 and TRBJ2-5; D perhaps matches TRBD2 (7 bases). CDR1 is MNHNY, CDR2 SVGAGI, per germline (reference sequence). The CDR3 is 16 amino acids. Between the trimmed V and J ends, which lost 5 bases and 3 bases, there was a span of 19 bases. The CDR3 sequence: CASSRGAGTMKETQYF. The CDR3 nucleotides are TGTGCCAGCAGTCGGGGGGCCGGGACAATGAAAGAGACCCAGTACTTC.

Many counts were recorded for this clonotype. This sequence joins TRBV7-2 and TRBJ2-5; 9 bases fit TRBD1. Germline V gives CDR1 SGHTA, CDR2 FQGNSA. The CDR3 totals 14 residues. Unmatched junction bases numbered 6, after V lost 6 bases and J lost 4 bases. The CDR3 sequence: CASSPDRGVETQYF. CDR3 in DNA: TGTGCCAGCAGTCCAGACAGGGGGGTAGAGACCCAGTACTTC.